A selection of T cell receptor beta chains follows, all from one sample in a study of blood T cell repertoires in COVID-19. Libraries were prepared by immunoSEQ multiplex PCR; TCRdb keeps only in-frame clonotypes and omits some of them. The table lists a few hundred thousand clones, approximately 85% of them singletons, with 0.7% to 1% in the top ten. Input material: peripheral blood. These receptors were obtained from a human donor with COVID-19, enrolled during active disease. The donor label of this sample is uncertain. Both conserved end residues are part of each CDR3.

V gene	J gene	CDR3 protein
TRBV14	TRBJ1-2	CASSQGDREHGYTF
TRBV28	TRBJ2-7	CASSTSGTVSYEQYF
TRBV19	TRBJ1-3	CASSIYRGYSGNTIYF
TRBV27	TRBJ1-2	CASSRNVRGTGDYYGYTF
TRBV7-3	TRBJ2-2	CASQISGNTGELFF
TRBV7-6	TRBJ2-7	CASSFSSPYEQYF
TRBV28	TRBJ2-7	CASSRGGPDYEQYF
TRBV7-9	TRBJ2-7	CASSLGGTSGASSYEQYF
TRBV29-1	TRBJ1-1	CSVGQGAYTEAFF
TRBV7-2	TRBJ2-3	CASSLRAGEADTQYF
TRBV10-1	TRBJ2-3	CASGTGADTQYF
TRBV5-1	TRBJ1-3	CASAPSGSGNTIYF
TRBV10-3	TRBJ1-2	CAIATGTGLYGYTF
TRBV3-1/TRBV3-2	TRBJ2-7	CASSPKKRGDSAYEQYF
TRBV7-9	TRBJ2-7	CAGRQGTYEQYF
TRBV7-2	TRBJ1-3	CASSLMSTPGNTIYF
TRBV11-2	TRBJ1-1	CASSLGGGGTEAFF
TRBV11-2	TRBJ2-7	CASSPKWLNRGTTYEQYF
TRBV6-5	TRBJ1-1	CASSTRDRRGEAFF
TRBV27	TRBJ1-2	CASSDRVWDGYTF
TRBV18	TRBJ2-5	CASSPEAGGEETQYF
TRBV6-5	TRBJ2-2	CASPEGLAGGGELFF
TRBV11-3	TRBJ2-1	CASSFEGSYNEQFF
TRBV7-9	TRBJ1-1	CASSLSRRGKTEAFF
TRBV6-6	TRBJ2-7	CASSPPGTVSYEQYF
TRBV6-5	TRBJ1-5	CASSPRGNQPQHF
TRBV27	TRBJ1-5	CASSSRSTGDVRNQPQHF
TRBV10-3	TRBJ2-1	CATRWLVGRAEGNEQFF
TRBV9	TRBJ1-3	CASSGGVMTGNTIYF
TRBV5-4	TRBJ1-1	CASSMPRQGRKAFF
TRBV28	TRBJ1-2	CASRGQAVGGYTF
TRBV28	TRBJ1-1	CASSKHKKSNTEAFF
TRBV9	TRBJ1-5	CASSPGAYHQPQHF
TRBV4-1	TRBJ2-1	CASSQPVRRGNNEQFF
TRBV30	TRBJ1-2	CAWSRGYGYTF
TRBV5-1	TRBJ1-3	CASSLEVSGNTIYF
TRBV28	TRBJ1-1	CAILFNTEAFF
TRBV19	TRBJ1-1	CASDVMPGQAISEAFF
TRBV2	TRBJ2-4	CASSESSGRVKNIQYF
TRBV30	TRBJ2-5	CAWSVGSPAAQYF
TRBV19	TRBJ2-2	CASRTSGIGTGELFF
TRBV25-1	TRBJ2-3	CASSRTGSTDTQYF
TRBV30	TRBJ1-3	CAWNPGQPPYSGNTIYF
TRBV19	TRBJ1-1	CASSIGAKNTEAFF
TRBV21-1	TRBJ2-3	CASSKLDRITDTQYF
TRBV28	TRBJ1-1	CASSPQGARTEAFF
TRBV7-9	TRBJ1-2	CASSLTGGYTF
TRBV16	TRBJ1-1	CASSQGGRRTEAFF